Shown below are 31 T cell receptor beta chains from a single sample sequenced in a study of beta chain features in type 1 diabetes. Study outcomes and limitations: There was a moderate but significant shortening of TCRB CDR3s in all four CD4+ subsets of Type 1 diabetes patients.

These TCRs' antigens remain unknown. Reverse transcribing all isolated RNA meant expressed TCRB transcripts were sequenced. The assay was immunoSEQ multiplex PCR, and TCRdb's table has in-frame clones only and misses some. The data show about 400,000 clones, with over 9.5% seen just once and over 0.008% held by the top ten. The specimen was naive CD4+ T cells from blood. The receptors stem from a woman aged 18 to 35 with type 1 diabetes.

The genes are TRBV2 and TRBJ1-1; D is ambiguous. The CDR3 is 13 residues long. Germline V gene data show CDR1 as SNHLY and CDR2 as FYNNEI. Between the trimmed V and J ends, which lost 6 bases and 5 bases, there was a span of 13 bases. CDR3 DNA sequence: TGTGCCAGCAGAACTGGGTCGGGGACTGAAGCTTTCTTT. Translation: CASRTGSGTEAFF.

Concerning this clone: Additional DNA sequences in this sample encode the identical CDR3. J is TRBJ2-7 and V is TRBV5-1; perhaps TRBD1 as D (6 bases). The ends were cut back, 5 bases at V and 3 bases at J, with 9 bases in the middle. The CDR3 loop spans 12 amino acids. CDR1 is SGHRS, CDR2 YFSETQ, per germline. The CDR3 loop reads CASSSQGYEQYF. The CDR3 DNA reads TGCGCCAGCAGTTCACAGGGCTACGAGCAGTACTTC.

The V gene is TRBV5-1, the J gene TRBJ1-2, with a tentative D call TRBD1 (6 bases). Germline CDR1 is SGHRS and CDR2 is YFSETQ. Trimming removed 4 bases at V and 4 bases at J, with 8 bases between. This CDR3 region has 12 residues. The CDR3, as DNA: TGCGCCAGCAGCGTGGACAGCTATGGCTACACCTTC. It specifies CASSVDSYGYTF.

The gene calls are TRBV7-9 and TRBJ2-1, with 8 bases that match TRBD1. Germline V gene data show CDR1 as SEHNR and CDR2 as FQNEAQ (reference sequence). Trimming at V came to 5 bases and at J to 11 bases, leaving 14 bases not matched to a gene. The CDR3 is 15 amino acids. CDR3 sequence (DNA): TGTGCCAGCAGCCCAGGGGGCGCGGGGCGATCGAAGCAGTTCTTC. This gives the protein CASSPGGAGRSKQFF.

V and J are TRBV6-6 and TRBJ1-1; D not resolved. Germline CDR1 and CDR2: MNHNY and SVGAGI (reference sequence). Deletions cut 2 bases from V and 3 bases from J, with 7 bases between. The CDR3 runs to 13 residues. CDR3 loop: CASSYTRDTEAFF. The CDR3 coding sequence is TGTGCCAGCAGTTACACCCGGGACACTGAAGCTTTCTTT.

The chain has TRBV4-1 and TRBJ2-4, with 8 nucleotides matching TRBD1. Germline trimming cut 7 bases from V and 7 bases from J; bases unmatched to any gene: 12. The CDR3 loop spans 15 amino acids. Germline V gives CDR1 MGHRA, CDR2 YSYEKL. The CDR3 loop reads CASKQDETGGNIQYF. CDR3 sequence (DNA): TGCGCCAGCAAGCAAGATGAAACAGGGGGGAACATTCAGTACTTC.

This chain links TRBV5-1 with TRBJ2-2; D is unresolved. The CDR3 totals 13 residues. V gave up 2 bases and J gave up 7 bases, with 9 bases separating them. CDR1 is SGHRS and CDR2 is YFSETQ in the germline V gene. Here the CDR3 DNA reads TGCGCCAGCAGCTTTGCAGGCCGCGGGGAGCTGTTTTTT. Amino acid sequence: CASSFAGRGELFF.

The chain employs TRBV5-6 and TRBJ2-7; a possible D gene is TRBD1 (5 bases). The V and J ends lost 2 bases and 4 bases respectively, with 13 bases between them. In germline, CDR1 is SGHDT, CDR2 YYEEEE. The CDR3 runs to 14 residues. The CDR3, as DNA: TGTGCCAGCAGCTTATTACAGGATTTGTACGAGCAGTACTTC. Translation: CASSLLQDLYEQYF.

This clone was found a few times. The rearrangement links TRBV4-1 to TRBJ2-5, with 9 nucleotides matching TRBD1. V lost 6 bases, J lost 3 bases, and 5 bases stayed unmatched. Germline values: CDR1 MGHRA, CDR2 YSYEKL. The CDR3 contains 14 residues. The CDR3 is CASRRTGAKETQYF. For the CDR3, the DNA is TGCGCCAGCAGACGGACAGGGGCGAAAGAGACCCAGTACTTC.

This clone was seen a few times. The rearrangement links TRBV5-1 to TRBJ2-1, with 10 bases fitting TRBD1. CDR1 is SGHRS and CDR2 is YFSETQ in the germline V gene. The J segment lost 7 bases and the V segment lost 1 base, leaving 8 bases of the junction unmatched. This CDR3 spans 16 amino acids. The CDR3 nucleotides are TGCGCCAGCAGCTTGATGACAGGGGGCGATGGGAATGAGCAGTTCTTC. This encodes CASSLMTGGDGNEQFF.

CDR3 residues: CSVVAEQETQYF. The CDR3 nucleotides read TGCAGCGTTGTGGCGGAACAAGAGACCCAGTACTTC. The J gene is TRBJ2-5, the V gene TRBV29-1; no reliable D call. The germline gives CDR1 SQVTM, CDR2 ANQGSEA. CDR3 length: 12 residues. V was clipped by 4 bases and J by 2 bases, with 8 bases between them.

This clone occurred a few times. This rearrangement joins TRBV28 to TRBJ2-7; 8 bases are a match to TRBD2. The germline V gene has CDR1 MDHEN and CDR2 SYDVKM. The J segment lost 2 bases and the V segment lost 6 bases, leaving 3 bases of the junction unmatched. The CDR3 covers 13 residues. CDR3 DNA sequence: TGTGCCAGCAGGATCGGGGGGGCCTACGAGCAGTACTTC. Its protein product is CASRIGGAYEQYF.

This chain joins TRBV21-1 and TRBJ1-3. TRBV21-1 is shown as a pseudogene. The length of the CDR3 is 12 residues. In nucleotides, the CDR3 is TGTGCCAGCAGCGACTGTAGGTTCACCATATATTTT. Protein product: CASSDCRFTIYF.

This clone came up a few times. The chain carries TRBV14 and TRBJ2-1, with 8 bases matching TRBD2. Germline CDR1 reads SGHDN; CDR2 reads FVKESK. This CDR3 has 16 amino acids. With V trimmed by 3 bases and J by 7 bases, 11 bases remained unmatched. CDR3 in amino acids: CASSHFQERERNEQFF. The CDR3, as DNA: TGTGCCAGCAGCCATTTCCAGGAGCGGGAGAGGAATGAGCAGTTCTTC.

The J gene is TRBJ1-1, the V gene TRBV30; D perhaps matches TRBD1 (5 bases). The CDR3 length is 11 residues. The germline V gene encodes CDR1 GTSNPN and CDR2 SVGIG (reference sequence). Deletions cut 4 bases from V and 8 bases from J, with 11 bases between. CDR3 loop: CAWNGAGEAFF. CDR3 DNA: TGTGCCTGGAATGGGGCAGGGGAAGCTTTCTTT.

In its sample, this clone was seen a few times. The CDR3 reads CASTAGLEPYEQYF. The CDR3 bases are TGTGCCAGCACCGCTGGACTAGAGCCCTACGAGCAGTACTTC. This sequence joins TRBV9 and TRBJ2-7; 7 nucleotides match TRBD2. After removal of 6 bases from V and 2 bases from J, the junction contained 8 bases not matched to a gene. This CDR3 has 14 amino acids. CDR1 is SGDLS and CDR2 is YYNGEE in the germline V gene. The variable domain in full, completed from reference TRBV9 and TRBJ2-7, reads DSGVTQTPKHLITATGQRVTLRCSPRSGDLSVYWYQQSLDQGLQFLIQYYNGEERAKGNILERFSAQQFPDLHSELNLSSLELGDSALYFCASTAGLEPYEQYFGPGTRLTVT.

The V gene is TRBV4-1, the J gene TRBJ2-1; maybe TRBD2 (7 bases). The CDR3 has 15 amino acids. V was shortened by 5 bases and J by 0 bases, with 11 bases between the two germline ends. The germline V gene encodes CDR1 MGHRA and CDR2 YSYEKL. The CDR3 bases are TGCGCCAGCAGCAGGGGGGGAAGCTCCTACAATGAGCAGTTCTTC. This gives the protein CASSRGGSSYNEQFF.

The rearrangement joins TRBV11-2 to TRBJ1-1; no clear D. In germline, CDR1 is SGHAT, CDR2 FQNNGV. The CDR3 spans 14 residues. V lost 1 base and J lost 1, with 7 bases in between. CDR3 loop: CASSLGTGNTEAFF. In nucleotides, the CDR3 is TGTGCCAGCAGCTTAGGAACGGGGAACACTGAAGCTTTCTTT.

Only a few counts were recorded for this clone. The V gene is TRBV7-2, the J gene TRBJ1-6; weak D call: TRBD1 (6 bases). Germline V gene lookup returns CDR1 SGHTA and CDR2 FQGNSA. The CDR3 covers 14 residues. Trimming shortened V by 5 bases and J by 9 bases, and 14 bases separated the two germline ends. The CDR3 loop reads CASSPRQGPSPLHF. CDR3 in DNA: TGTGCCAGCAGCCCGAGGCAGGGGCCTTCACCCCTCCACTTT.

V usage is TRBV18 and J usage is TRBJ2-7; the D gene is possibly TRBD2 (5 bases). With 0 bases removed from V and 3 bases from J, the gap between germline ends came to 12 bases. From germline, CDR1 is KGHSH and CDR2 LQKENI. The CDR3 covers 15 residues. CDR3 nucleotides: TGTGCCAGCTCACCACCCCTCCGGAGCGGCTACGAGCAGTACTTC. It yields the protein CASSPPLRSGYEQYF.

The V call is TRBV25-1, the J call TRBJ2-7; TRBD1 matches at 8 bases. The CDR3 covers 14 residues. In germline, CDR1 is MGHDK, CDR2 SYGVNS. V shed 0 bases, J shed 4 bases, and the junction held 2 bases outside the gene matches. The CDR3 DNA is TGTGCCAGCAGTGAATATACAGGGGGTTACGAGCAGTACTTC. Amino acids: CASSEYTGGYEQYF.

The rearrangement joins TRBV4-3 to TRBJ1-2; 9 nucleotides align to TRBD1. This CDR3 has 14 residues. The V gene's germline CDR1 is LGHNA and CDR2 YSLEER. With V trimmed by 1 base and J by 8 bases, 5 bases remained unmatched. The CDR3 loop is CASSQADRGNGYTF. As DNA, the CDR3 is TGCGCCAGCAGCCAAGCCGACAGGGGGAACGGCTACACCTTC.

This clone was detected a few times. The rearrangement links TRBV7-9 to TRBJ1-5; D is undetermined. V was cut by 4 bases and J by 0 bases, with 19 bases left in between. Germline CDR1 is SEHNR and CDR2 is FQNEAQ (reference sequence). This CDR3 has 18 amino acids. CDR3 loop: CASSSIGDTPYSNQPQHF. For the CDR3, the DNA is TGTGCCAGCAGCTCTATTGGAGATACTCCATATAGCAATCAGCCCCAGCATTTT.

This rearrangement joins TRBV7-2 to TRBJ2-1, with a weak D call TRBD2 (5 bases). The ends were cut back, 4 bases at V and 1 base at J, with 11 bases in the middle. The CDR3 length is 15 residues. The germline V gene has CDR1 SGHTA and CDR2 FQGNSA. The DNA of the CDR3 is TGTGCCAGCAGCTCCGGACCGGGGTCCTACAATGAGCAGTTCTTC. It translates to CASSSGPGSYNEQFF.

V and J are TRBV5-1 and TRBJ2-7; TRBD2 agrees at 11 bases. Trimming at V came to 4 bases and at J to 0 bases, leaving 6 bases not matched to a gene. Per the germline V gene, CDR1 is SGHRS and CDR2 is YFSETQ. The CDR3 contains 16 residues. The CDR3 spells CASSAGGTSGSYEQYF. CDR3 coding DNA: TGCGCCAGCAGCGCGGGGGGGACTAGCGGCTCCTACGAGCAGTACTTC.

This clone showed up just a few times. The chain carries TRBV10-3 and TRBJ2-3, with TRBD2 identical over 13 bases. Trimming at V came to 4 bases and at J to 5 bases, leaving 3 bases not matched to a gene. The CDR3 spans 15 residues. Germline CDR1 ENHRY, CDR2 SYGVKD. The CDR3 DNA sequence: TGTGCCATCAGTGGTGGGACTAGCGGGGAAGATACGCAGTATTTT. Protein product: CAISGGTSGEDTQYF.

This clone was seen a few times. CDR3 DNA sequence: TGTGCCAGCAGCGTAGATGCAGGGGGCGATTCACCCCTCCACTTT. As protein: CASSVDAGGDSPLHF. V usage is TRBV9 and J usage is TRBJ1-6; TRBD1 matches 8 bases. This CDR3 spans 15 amino acids. Germline trimming cut 0 bases from V and 8 bases from J; bases unmatched to any gene: 4. Germline lookup yields CDR1 SGDLS and CDR2 YYNGEE.

This chain connects TRBV4-1 to TRBJ1-5; D uncertain. Germline V lookup: CDR1 MGHRA, CDR2 YSYEKL. The CDR3 runs to 17 residues. V lost 1 base and J lost 2, with 15 bases in between. The CDR3 sequence: CASSQGRPRSGNQPQHF. CDR3 DNA: TGCGCCAGCAGCCAAGGACGGCCAAGGAGTGGCAATCAGCCCCAGCATTTT.

The chain uses TRBV19 and TRBJ2-7; 8 bases agree with TRBD1. J lost 6 bases, V lost 5 bases, and 3 bases had no gene match. The CDR3 has 12 residues. Germline V gene lookup returns CDR1 LNHDA and CDR2 SQIVND (reference sequence). Here the CDR3 reads CASSPDRGEQYF. As DNA, the CDR3 is TGTGCCAGTAGTCCCGACAGGGGCGAGCAGTACTTC.

The chain carries TRBV7-9 and TRBJ1-2; 7 bases are shared with TRBD1. With 5 bases clipped from V and 8 bases from J, the junction kept 17 bases outside the gene matches. This CDR3 is 16 amino acids long. Looked up from germline, CDR1 is SEHNR and CDR2 is FQNEAQ (reference sequence). The CDR3 loop reads CASSPLTGMFVGGYTF. The CDR3 DNA is TGTGCCAGCAGCCCCCTGACAGGGATGTTTGTTGGCGGCTACACCTTC.

In this sample, this clone turned up a few times. This chain links TRBV5-4 with TRBJ2-2; D unclear. Germline V gene lookup returns CDR1 SGHNT and CDR2 YYREEE (reference sequence). CDR3 size: 12 residues. The V and J ends lost 3 bases and 3 bases respectively, with 3 bases between them. The CDR3 reads CASSSYTGELFF. The DNA of the CDR3 is TGTGCCAGCAGCTCGTACACCGGGGAGCTGTTTTTT.